Listed below are T cell receptor beta chains from one sample, sequenced in a study of OX40 agonist ivuxolimab in advanced cancers. Repertoires were generated with immunoSEQ multiplex PCR, while TCRdb's copy carries only in-frame clones and drops some. The sample shows roughly 70,000 clones, 70% to 90% of them seen only once. The sample here was CD4+ or CD8+ T cells sorted from blood, taken in a trial of the OX40 agonist ivuxolimab. These TCRs come from an adult with an advanced solid tumor such as melanoma, head and neck, liver or kidney cancer. The CDR3 runs from the conserved cysteine through the conserved F or W. The order of the fields is D gene, V gene, J gene, clone size, CDR3 DNA, CDR3 protein. A D gene is named only where the DNA matches it firmly. Clone size is shown for a subset of rows, as once, few, many or a class of expanded clone.

.	TRBV30	TRBJ1-3	.	TGTGCCTGGAGGTGGGGATCCTCTGGAAACACCATATATTTT	CAWRWGSSGNTIYF
.	TRBV9	TRBJ1-5	.	TGTGCCAGCAGCAAAGGACACCTTAGCAATCAGCCCCAGCATTTT	CASSKGHLSNQPQHF
.	TRBV19	TRBJ1-3	.	TGTGCCAGTAGTATTCAATCCCCGGACACCATATATTTT	CASSIQSPDTIYF
.	TRBV4-3	TRBJ2-1	.	TGCGCCAGCAGCCAATTCTCTGTCGATGAGCAGTTCTTC	CASSQFSVDEQFF
.	TRBV11-3	TRBJ1-1	.	TGTGCCAGCAGCTTCGACAGCGCCACTGAAGCTTTCTTT	CASSFDSATEAFF
.	TRBV20-1	TRBJ1-2	.	TGCAGTGCTAGCGTGGGTGGCTACACCTTC	CSASVGGYTF
.	TRBV19	TRBJ1-2	.	TGTGCCAGTAGTGACTCCGGGGTCTACTATGGCTACACCTTC	CASSDSGVYYGYTF
.	TRBV18	TRBJ2-2	.	TGTGCCAGCTCACCGGTGAGACAAAACACCGGGGAGCTGTTTTTT	CASSPVRQNTGELFF
TRBD1	TRBV6-5	TRBJ2-2	.	TGTGCCAGCAGAACGGGACAGACGAACACCGGGGAGCTGTTTTTT	CASRTGQTNTGELFF
TRBD2	TRBV15	TRBJ2-7	.	TGTGCCACCAGAATGCGGGGGACCTACGAGCAGTACTTC	CATRMRGTYEQYF
TRBD2	TRBV25-1	TRBJ2-2	once	TGTGCCAGCAGTCCAACCTGGACTAGCGGGAGGGCCGGGGAGCTGTTTTTT	CASSPTWTSGRAGELFF
.	TRBV7-9	TRBJ2-5	.	TGTGCCAGCAGCTTCTTACTAACGACTAGTAACCCGACCCAGTACTTC	CASSFLLTTSNPTQYF
.	TRBV27	TRBJ1-4	once	TGTGCCAGCAGTTTTGGACGGGTTAATGAAAAACTGTTTTTT	CASSFGRVNEKLFF
.	TRBV10-2	TRBJ2-7	.	TGCGCCAGTGGGCGATACGAGCAGTACTTC	CASGRYEQYF
.	TRBV28	TRBJ1-2	.	TGTGCCAGCAGTCTCGAACTGGGCTACACCTTC	CASSLELGYTF
.	TRBV5-4	TRBJ1-2	.	TGTGCCAGCAGCTTGGCCGGGGGGTGGTATGGCTACACCTTC	CASSLAGGWYGYTF
TRBD1	TRBV28	TRBJ1-5	few	TGTGCCAGTTGGGACAGGGCAGGCAATCAGCCCCAGCATTTT	CASWDRAGNQPQHF
TRBD1	TRBV2	TRBJ2-7	.	TGTGCCAGCATCGAGGGGGGACAGGTTTCCTACGAGCAGTACTTC	CASIEGGQVSYEQYF
.	TRBV2	TRBJ2-5	once	TGTGCCAGCAGTAGTCAAGGGCAAGAGACCCAGTACTTC	CASSSQGQETQYF
TRBD1	TRBV6-5	TRBJ2-2	.	TGTGCCAGCAGAACAGGGGGCGCGGCCGGGGAGCTGTTTTTT	CASRTGGAAGELFF
.	TRBV12-5	TRBJ2-1	.	TGTGCTAGTGGTTCAGCGGGCGAACCCTACAATGAGCAGTTCTTC	CASGSAGEPYNEQFF
TRBD2	TRBV10-3	TRBJ2-3	.	TGTGCCATCAGTGCACTAGCGGGAATCAGAGATACGCAGTATTTT	CAISALAGIRDTQYF
.	TRBV29-1	TRBJ2-4	.	TGCAGCGTTGTCCCAACGGCCAAAAACATTCAGTACTTC	CSVVPTAKNIQYF
.	TRBV30	TRBJ1-6	.	TGTGCCTGGAGTAACAACAGCTATTCACCCCTCCACTTT	CAWSNNSYSPLHF
TRBD1	TRBV2	TRBJ1-2	.	TGTGCCAGCAGTGAACGGGGCAGGGGGCTCTCTGGCTACACCTTC	CASSERGRGLSGYTF
TRBD1	TRBV29-1	TRBJ2-7	once	TGCAGCGTTGAAGTTCCAGGGGGCTACGAGCAGTACTTC	CSVEVPGGYEQYF
TRBD1	TRBV5-1	TRBJ2-3	.	TGCGCCAGCAGCTTGCGGGGACAGGGCTACACAGATACGCAGTATTTT	CASSLRGQGYTDTQYF